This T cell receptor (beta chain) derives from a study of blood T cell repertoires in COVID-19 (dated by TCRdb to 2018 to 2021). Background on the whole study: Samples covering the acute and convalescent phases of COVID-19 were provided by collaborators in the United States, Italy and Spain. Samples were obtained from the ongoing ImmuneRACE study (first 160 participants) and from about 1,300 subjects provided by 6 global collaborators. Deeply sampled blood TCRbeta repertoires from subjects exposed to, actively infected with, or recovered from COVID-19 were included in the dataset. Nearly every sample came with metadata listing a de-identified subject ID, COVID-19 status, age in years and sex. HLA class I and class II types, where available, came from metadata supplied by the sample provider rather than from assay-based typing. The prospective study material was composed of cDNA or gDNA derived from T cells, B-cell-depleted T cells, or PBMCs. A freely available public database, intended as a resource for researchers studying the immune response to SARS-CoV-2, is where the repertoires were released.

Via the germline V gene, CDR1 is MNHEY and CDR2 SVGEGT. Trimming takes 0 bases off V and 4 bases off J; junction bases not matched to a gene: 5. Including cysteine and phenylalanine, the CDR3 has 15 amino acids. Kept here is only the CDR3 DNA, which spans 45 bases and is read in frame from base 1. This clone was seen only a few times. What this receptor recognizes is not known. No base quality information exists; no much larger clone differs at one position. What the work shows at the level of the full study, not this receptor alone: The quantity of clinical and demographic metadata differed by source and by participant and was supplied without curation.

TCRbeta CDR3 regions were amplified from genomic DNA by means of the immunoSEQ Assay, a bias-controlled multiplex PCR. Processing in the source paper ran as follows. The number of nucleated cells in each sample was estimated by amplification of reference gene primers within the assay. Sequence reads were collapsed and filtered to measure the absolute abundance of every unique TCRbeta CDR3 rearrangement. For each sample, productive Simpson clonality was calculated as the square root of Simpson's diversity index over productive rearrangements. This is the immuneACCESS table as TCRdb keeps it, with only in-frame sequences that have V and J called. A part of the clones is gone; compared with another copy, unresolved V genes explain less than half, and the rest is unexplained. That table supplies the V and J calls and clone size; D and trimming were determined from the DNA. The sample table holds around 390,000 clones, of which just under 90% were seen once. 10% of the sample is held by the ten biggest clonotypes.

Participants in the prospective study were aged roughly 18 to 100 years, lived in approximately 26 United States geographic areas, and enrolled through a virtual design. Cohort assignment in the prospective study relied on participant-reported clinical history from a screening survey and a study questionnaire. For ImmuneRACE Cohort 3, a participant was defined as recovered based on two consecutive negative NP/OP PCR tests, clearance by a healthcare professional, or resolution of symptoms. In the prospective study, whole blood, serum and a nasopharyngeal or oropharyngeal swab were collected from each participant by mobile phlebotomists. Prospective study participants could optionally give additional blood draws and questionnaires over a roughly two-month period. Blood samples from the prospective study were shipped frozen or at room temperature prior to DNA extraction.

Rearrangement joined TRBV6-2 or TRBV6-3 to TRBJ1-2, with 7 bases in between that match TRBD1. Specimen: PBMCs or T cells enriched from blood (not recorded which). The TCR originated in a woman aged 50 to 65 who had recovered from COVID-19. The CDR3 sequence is CASSYSQGVLYGYTF. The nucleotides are TGTGCCAGCAGTTACTCGCAGGGGGTGCTCTATGGCTACACCTTC.